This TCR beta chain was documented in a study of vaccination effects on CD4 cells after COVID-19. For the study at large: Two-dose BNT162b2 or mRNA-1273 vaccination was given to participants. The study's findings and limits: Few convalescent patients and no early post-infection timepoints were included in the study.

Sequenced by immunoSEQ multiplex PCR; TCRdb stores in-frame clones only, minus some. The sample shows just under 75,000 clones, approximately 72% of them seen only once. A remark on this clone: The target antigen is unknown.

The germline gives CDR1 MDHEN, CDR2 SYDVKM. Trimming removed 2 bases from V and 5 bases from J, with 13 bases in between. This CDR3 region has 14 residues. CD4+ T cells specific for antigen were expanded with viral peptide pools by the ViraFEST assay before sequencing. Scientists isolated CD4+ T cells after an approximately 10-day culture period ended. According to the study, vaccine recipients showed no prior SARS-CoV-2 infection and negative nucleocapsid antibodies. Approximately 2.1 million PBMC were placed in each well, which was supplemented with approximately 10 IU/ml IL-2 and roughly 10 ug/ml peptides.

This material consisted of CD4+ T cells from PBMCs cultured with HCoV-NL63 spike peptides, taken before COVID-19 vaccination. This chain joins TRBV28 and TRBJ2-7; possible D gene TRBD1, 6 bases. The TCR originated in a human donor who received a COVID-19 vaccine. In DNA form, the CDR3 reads TGTGCCAGCAGTTTACGCCAGGGGCTTCACGAGCAGTACGTC. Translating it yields CASSLRQGLHEQYV.